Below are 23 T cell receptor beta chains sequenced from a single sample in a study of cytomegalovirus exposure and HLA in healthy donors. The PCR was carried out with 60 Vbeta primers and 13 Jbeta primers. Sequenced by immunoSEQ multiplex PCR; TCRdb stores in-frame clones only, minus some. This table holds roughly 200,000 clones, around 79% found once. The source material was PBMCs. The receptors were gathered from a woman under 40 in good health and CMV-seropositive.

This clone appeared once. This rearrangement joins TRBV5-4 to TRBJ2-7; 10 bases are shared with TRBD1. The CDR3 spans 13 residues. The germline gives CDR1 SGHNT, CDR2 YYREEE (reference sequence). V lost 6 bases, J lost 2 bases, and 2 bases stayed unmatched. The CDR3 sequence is CASTGQGAYEQYF. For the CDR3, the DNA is TGTGCCAGCACCGGACAGGGGGCCTACGAGCAGTACTTC. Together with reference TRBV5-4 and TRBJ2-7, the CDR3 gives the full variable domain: ETGVTQSPTHLIKTRGQQVTLRCSSQSGHNTVSWYQQALGQGPQFIFQYYREEENGRGNFPPRFSGLQFPNYSSELNVNALELDDSALYLCASTGQGAYEQYFGPGTRLTVT.

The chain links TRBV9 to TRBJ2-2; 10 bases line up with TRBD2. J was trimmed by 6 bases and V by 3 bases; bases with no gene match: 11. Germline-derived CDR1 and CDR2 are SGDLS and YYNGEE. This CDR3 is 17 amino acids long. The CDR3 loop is CASSAPEERGGSGELFF. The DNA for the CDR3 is TGTGCCAGCAGCGCCCCGGAGGAGCGGGGGGGATCCGGGGAGCTGTTTTTT.

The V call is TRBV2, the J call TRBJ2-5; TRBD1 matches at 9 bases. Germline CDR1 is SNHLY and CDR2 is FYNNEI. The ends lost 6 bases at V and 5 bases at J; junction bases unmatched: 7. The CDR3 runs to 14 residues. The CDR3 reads CASRLQGAGETQYF. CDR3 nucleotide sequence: TGTGCCAGCAGGTTACAGGGGGCTGGGGAGACCCAGTACTTC. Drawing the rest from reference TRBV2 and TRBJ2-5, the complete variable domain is EPEVTQTPSHQVTQMGQEVILRCVPISNHLYFYWYRQILGQKVEFLVSFYNNEISEKSEIFDDQFSVERPDGSNFTLKIRSTKLEDSAMYFCASRLQGAGETQYFGPGTRLLVL.

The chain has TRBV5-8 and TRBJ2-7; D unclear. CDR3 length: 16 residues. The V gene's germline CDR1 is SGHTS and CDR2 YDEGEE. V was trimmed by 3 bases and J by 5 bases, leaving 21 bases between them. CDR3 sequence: CASSYIPTGGIHEQYF. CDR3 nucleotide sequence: TGTGCCAGCAGCTACATCCCTACGGGTGGAATCCACGAGCAGTACTTC.

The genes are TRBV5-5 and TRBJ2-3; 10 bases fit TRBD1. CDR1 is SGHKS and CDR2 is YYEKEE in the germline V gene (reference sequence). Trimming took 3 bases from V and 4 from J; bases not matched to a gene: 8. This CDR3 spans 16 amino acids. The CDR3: CASSSSGTGAPDTQYF. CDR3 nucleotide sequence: TGTGCCAGCAGCTCATCCGGGACAGGGGCGCCAGATACGCAGTATTTT.

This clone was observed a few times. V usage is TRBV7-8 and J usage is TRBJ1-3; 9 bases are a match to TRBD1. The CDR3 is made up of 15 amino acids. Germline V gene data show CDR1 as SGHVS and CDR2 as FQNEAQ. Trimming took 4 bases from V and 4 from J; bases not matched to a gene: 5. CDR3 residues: CASSSGQGSGNTIYF. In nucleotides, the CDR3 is TGTGCCAGCAGCTCCGGACAGGGGTCGGGAAACACCATATATTTT.

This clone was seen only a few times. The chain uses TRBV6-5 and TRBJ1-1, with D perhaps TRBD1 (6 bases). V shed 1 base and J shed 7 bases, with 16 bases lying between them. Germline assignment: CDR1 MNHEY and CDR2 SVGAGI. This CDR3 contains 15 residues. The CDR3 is CASSYFAGAGGEAFF. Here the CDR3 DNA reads TGTGCCAGCAGTTACTTTGCGGGGGCCGGGGGTGAAGCTTTCTTT.

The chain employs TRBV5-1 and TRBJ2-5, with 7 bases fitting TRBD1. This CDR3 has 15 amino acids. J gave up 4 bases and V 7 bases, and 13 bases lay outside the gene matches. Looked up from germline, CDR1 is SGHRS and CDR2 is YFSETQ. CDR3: CASRQTGQRIETQYF. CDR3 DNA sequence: TGCGCCAGCCGGCAAACGGGACAGCGGATAGAGACCCAGTACTTC.

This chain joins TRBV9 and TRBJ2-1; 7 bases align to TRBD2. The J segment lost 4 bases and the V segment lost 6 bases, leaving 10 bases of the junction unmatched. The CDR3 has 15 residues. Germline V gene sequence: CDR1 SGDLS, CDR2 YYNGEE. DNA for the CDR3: TGTGCCAGCACCCTTCAGGCTAGCGGATACAATGAGCAGTTCTTC. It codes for CASTLQASGYNEQFF.

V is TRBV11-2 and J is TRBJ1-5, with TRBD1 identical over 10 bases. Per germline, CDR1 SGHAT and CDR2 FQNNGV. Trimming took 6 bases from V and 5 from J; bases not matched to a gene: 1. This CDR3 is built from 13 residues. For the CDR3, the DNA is TGTGCCAGCAGAGGGACAGGGGATCAGCCCCAGCATTTT. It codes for CASRGTGDQPQHF.

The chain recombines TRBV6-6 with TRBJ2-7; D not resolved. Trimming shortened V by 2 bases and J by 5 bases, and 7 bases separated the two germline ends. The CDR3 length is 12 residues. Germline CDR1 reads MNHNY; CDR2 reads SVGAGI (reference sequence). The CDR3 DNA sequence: TGTGCCAGCAGTTACCCAGCGAACGAGCAGTACTTC. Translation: CASSYPANEQYF.

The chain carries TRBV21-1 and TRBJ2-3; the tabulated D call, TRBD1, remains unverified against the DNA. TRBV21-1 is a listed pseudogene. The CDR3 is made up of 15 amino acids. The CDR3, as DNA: TGTGCCAGCAGCAAAGGGGACAGGGAGGCAGATACGCAGTATTTT. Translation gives CASSKGDREADTQYF.

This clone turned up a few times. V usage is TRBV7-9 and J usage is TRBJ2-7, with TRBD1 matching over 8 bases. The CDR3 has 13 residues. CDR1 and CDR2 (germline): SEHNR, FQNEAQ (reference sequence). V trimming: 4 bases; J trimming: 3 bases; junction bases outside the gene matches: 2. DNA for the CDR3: TGTGCCAGCAGCTCGACAGGGGACTACGAGCAGTACTTC. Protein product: CASSSTGDYEQYF.

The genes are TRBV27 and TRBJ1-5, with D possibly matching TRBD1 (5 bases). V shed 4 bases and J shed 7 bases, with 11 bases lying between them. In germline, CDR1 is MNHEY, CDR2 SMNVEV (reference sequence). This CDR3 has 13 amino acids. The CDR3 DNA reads TGTGCCAGCAGTTCGGGGGTTTGGCAGCCCCAGCATTTT. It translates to CASSSGVWQPQHF.

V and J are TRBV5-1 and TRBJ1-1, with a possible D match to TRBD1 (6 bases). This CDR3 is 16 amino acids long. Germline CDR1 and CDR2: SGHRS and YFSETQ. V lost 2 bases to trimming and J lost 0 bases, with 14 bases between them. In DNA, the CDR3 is TGCGCCAGCAGCTTCGGGGCAGGGGATATGAACACTGAAGCTTTCTTT. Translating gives CASSFGAGDMNTEAFF.

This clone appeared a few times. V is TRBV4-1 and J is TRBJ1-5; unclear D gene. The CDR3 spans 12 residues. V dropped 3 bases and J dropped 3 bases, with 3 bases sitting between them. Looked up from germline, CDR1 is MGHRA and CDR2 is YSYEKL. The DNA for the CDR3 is TGCGCCAGCAGCCACCACAATCAGCCCCAGCATTTT. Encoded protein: CASSHHNQPQHF.

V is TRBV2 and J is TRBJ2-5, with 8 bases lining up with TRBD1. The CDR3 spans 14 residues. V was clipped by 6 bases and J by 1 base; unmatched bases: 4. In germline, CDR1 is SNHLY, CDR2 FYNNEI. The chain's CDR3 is CASRHRGTQETQYF. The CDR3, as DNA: TGTGCCAGCAGGCACAGGGGGACCCAAGAGACCCAGTACTTC.

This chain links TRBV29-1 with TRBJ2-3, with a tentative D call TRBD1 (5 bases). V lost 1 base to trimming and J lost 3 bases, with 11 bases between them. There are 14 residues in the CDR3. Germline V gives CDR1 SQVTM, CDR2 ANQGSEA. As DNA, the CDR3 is TGCAGCGTTGAAGGGCCAGGGCGAACAGATACGCAGTATTTT. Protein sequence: CSVEGPGRTDTQYF.

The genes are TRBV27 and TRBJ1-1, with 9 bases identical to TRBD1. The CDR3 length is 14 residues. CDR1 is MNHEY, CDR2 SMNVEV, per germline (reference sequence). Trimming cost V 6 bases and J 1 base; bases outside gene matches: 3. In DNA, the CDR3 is TGTGCCAGCAGGATGACAGGGGGGAACACTGAAGCTTTCTTT. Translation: CASRMTGGNTEAFF.

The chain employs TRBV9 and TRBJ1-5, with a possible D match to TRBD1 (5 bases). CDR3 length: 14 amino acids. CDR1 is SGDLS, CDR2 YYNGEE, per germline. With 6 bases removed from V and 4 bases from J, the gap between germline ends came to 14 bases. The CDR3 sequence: CASNRGAGNQPQHF. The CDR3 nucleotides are TGTGCCAGCAACCGCGGGGCGGGGAATCAGCCCCAGCATTTT.

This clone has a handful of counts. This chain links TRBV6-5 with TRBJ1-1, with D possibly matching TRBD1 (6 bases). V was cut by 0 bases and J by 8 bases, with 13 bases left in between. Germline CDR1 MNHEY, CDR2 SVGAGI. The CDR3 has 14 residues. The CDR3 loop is CASSYSYRDPEAFF. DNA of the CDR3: TGTGCCAGCAGTTACTCCTACAGGGACCCCGAAGCTTTCTTT.

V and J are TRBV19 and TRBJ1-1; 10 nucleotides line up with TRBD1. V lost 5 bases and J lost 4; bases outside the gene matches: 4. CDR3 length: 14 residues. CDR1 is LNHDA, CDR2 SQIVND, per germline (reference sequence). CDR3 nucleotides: TGTGCCAGTAGTGATTGGGACAGGGGCACTGAAGCTTTCTTT. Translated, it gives CASSDWDRGTEAFF.

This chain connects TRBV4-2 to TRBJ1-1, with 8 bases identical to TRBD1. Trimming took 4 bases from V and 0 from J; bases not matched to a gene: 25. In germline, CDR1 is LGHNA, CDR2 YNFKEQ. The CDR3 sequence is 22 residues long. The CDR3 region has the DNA TGTGCCAGCAGCCCCGTTCCCCTCGGGGCCAGGACAGGGAATCAAATGAACACTGAAGCTTTCTTT. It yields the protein CASSPVPLGARTGNQMNTEAFF.